Below, 9 T cell receptor beta chains from the same sample are listed, as sequenced in a study of neurological immune-mediated disorders. TCRdb re-analysed the 5' RACE reads in MiXCR, keeping a single row per CDR3 protein. This table has 50,000 to 65,000 distinct CDR3 sequences, approximately 3.9% appearing once. Material: PBMCs. These receptors all come from a man aged 25 to 40 with multiple sclerosis.

This clonotype has at least ten counts. The chain carries TRBV7-2 and TRBJ1-2, with a possible D match to TRBD1 (5 bases). The CDR3 sequence is 15 residues long. Trimming removed 0 bases from V and 5 bases from J, with 13 bases in between. CDR1 and CDR2 from the germline V gene are SGHTA and FQGNSA. In DNA, the CDR3 is TGTGCCAGCAGCTTAGCGTGGGACCCCTCGTATGGCTACACCTTC. Encoded protein: CASSLAWDPSYGYTF.

This clonotype has a count of ten or more. A much larger clone lies a single base off, so this may be a read error. The chain combines TRBV4-1 with TRBJ1-5; D is unclear. From germline, CDR1 is MGHRA and CDR2 YSYEKL. V was cut by 5 bases and J by 2 bases, with 19 bases left in between. CDR3 length: 17 residues. In DNA, the CDR3 is TGCGCCAGCAGCGAAAGAGTAGTTGGGGAAGGCAATCAGCCCCAGCATTTT. Protein: CASSERVVGEGNQPQHF.

Details on this clonotype: At one end the junction does not follow the germline gene, possibly because of a read error. The chain uses TRBV20-1 and TRBJ1-5, with D unclear. Germline V lookup: CDR1 DFQATT, CDR2 SNEGSKA (reference sequence). This CDR3 is built from 12 residues. CDR3 DNA sequence: TGCAGTGCCGGTTACAGCAATCAGCCCCAGAATTTT. Translating gives CSAGYSNQPQNF.

This clonotype has ten or more counts. The rearrangement joins TRBV5-1 to TRBJ1-2; 11 nucleotides line up with TRBD1. V shed 4 bases, J shed 4 bases, and the junction held 9 bases outside the gene matches. The CDR3 sequence is 16 residues long. Germline V gene sequence: CDR1 SGHRS, CDR2 YFSETQ. The CDR3 is CASSPWTGGGGYGYTF. CDR3 nucleotide sequence: TGCGCCAGCAGCCCCTGGACAGGGGGCGGTGGCTATGGCTACACCTTC.

This clonotype has only a few counts. The CDR3 loop is CASSSGILAGAQETQYF. In DNA, the CDR3 is TGTGCCAGCAGCTCGGGGATCCTAGCGGGGGCTCAAGAGACCCAGTACTTC. The J gene is TRBJ2-5, the V gene TRBV7-9, with 10 positions matching TRBD2. CDR1 and CDR2 (germline): SEHNR, FQNEAQ (reference sequence). CDR3 size: 17 residues. V dropped 4 bases and J dropped 2; count of bases not matched to a gene: 10. Together with reference TRBV7-9 and TRBJ2-5, the CDR3 gives the full variable domain: DTGVSQNPRHKITKRGQNVTFRCDPISEHNRLYWYRQTLGQGPEFLTYFQNEAQLEKSRLLSDRFSAERPKGSFSTLEIQRTEQGDSAMYLCASSSGILAGAQETQYFGPGTRLLVL.

This clonotype was seen at least ten times. The chain is built from TRBV5-6 and TRBJ1-1, with D perhaps matching TRBD1 (5 bases). Germline values: CDR1 SGHDT, CDR2 YYEEEE. The CDR3 covers 12 residues. Trimming took off 0 bases at V and 5 bases at J, with 5 bases between the two ends. CDR3 nucleotide sequence: TGTGCCAGCAGCTTGGAGGGGACTGAAGCTTTCTTT. As protein: CASSLEGTEAFF.

V usage is TRBV20-1 and J usage is TRBJ2-3; 10 positions agree with TRBD1. V lost 6 bases to trimming and J lost 0 bases; unmatched junction nucleotides: 12. Germline V gene sequence: CDR1 DFQATT, CDR2 SNEGSKA (reference sequence). The CDR3 spans 17 residues. The CDR3 region is CSASGTGAGDSTDTQYF. The CDR3 DNA reads TGCAGTGCCAGCGGGACAGGGGCCGGAGATAGCACAGATACGCAGTATTTT.

This clonotype was detected many times. This chain connects TRBV12-3 or TRBV12-4 to TRBJ1-6; 9 bases agree with TRBD1. The CDR3 has 15 amino acids. With V trimmed by 5 bases and J by 9 bases, 8 bases remained unmatched. The CDR3 sequence: CASSAPDRGPSPLHF. CDR3 coding DNA: TGTGCCAGCAGTGCTCCGGACAGGGGCCCTTCACCCCTCCACTTT.

At least ten counts were recorded for this clonotype. This chain joins TRBV5-5 and TRBJ1-5; tentatively, D is TRBD1 (5 bases). The V gene's germline CDR1 is SGHKS and CDR2 YYEKEE (reference sequence). This CDR3 spans 17 amino acids. V lost 4 bases to trimming and J lost 4 bases, with 21 bases between them. The CDR3 protein is CASSPYGGFSLNQPQHF. Here the CDR3 DNA reads TGTGCCAGCAGCCCGTACGGGGGGTTCTCGCTAAATCAGCCCCAGCATTTT.